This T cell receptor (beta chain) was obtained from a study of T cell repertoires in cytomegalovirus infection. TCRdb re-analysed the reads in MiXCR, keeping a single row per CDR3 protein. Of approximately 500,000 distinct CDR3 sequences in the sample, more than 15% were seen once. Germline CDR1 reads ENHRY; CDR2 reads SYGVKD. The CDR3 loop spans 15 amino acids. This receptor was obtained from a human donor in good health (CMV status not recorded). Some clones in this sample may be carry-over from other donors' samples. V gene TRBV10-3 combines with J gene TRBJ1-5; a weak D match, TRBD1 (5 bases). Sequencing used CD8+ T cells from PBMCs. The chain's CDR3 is CVGGVRGTLNQPQHF. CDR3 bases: TGTGTCGGGGGGGTTCGGGGGACTCTAAATCAGCCCCAGCATTTT.